This TCR beta chain was sequenced for a study of OX40 agonist ivuxolimab in advanced cancers. With respect to the entire study: Ivuxolimab, which targeted the costimulatory receptor OX40 (CD134), was an agonistic, fully human IgG2 monoclonal antibody. Of the roughly 52 patients in dose escalation, about 20 had hepatocellular carcinoma, around 15 had melanoma, 9 had renal cell carcinoma and 9 had head and neck cancer. Partial responses occurred in three dose-escalation patients, of whom one had hepatocellular carcinoma and two had cutaneous melanoma. Prior anti-PD-1, anti-PD-L1 or anti-CTLA-4 therapy was permitted, and 30% to 50% of dose-escalation patients had received checkpoint inhibitors. In the dose-escalation cohort, around four fifths of patients were male, and the mean age was roughly 56 years with a range of about 20 to 80. Peripheral TCRbeta sequencing was intended to test whether TCR sequence diversity was altered and clonal T-cell expansion was caused by ivuxolimab. The paper reports the monotherapy dose-escalation portion (N of about 50 patients) of the phase I ivuxolimab trial. Intravenous ivuxolimab was administered to patients every 2 weeks at six dose levels: 0.01, 0.1, 0.3, 1.5, 3 and 10 mg/kg. General findings and caveats noted by the study authors: At doses from 0.1 to 3.0 mg/kg, clonal expansion was seen in both CD4+ and CD8+ blood T cells between baseline and week 6. Which antigens the clonally expanded peripheral T cells were specific for was not determined. Low levels of normalized T-cell clonal expansion were also seen in some nonresponding patients. On average, CD8+ T cells showed more expanded clones than CD4+ T cells after ivuxolimab. In the 0.1-3.0 mg/kg groups, partial responders had among the lowest normalized peripheral clonal expansion, particularly in CD8+ T cells.

For sequencing of the TCRbeta CDR3 region, genomic DNA was extracted from the sorted cells. The immunoSEQ Assay was used to sequence the TCRbeta CDR3 regions. Not all clones reach the TCRdb copy of this immuneACCESS table, which keeps in-frame sequences only. Checked studies attribute under half of the gap to unresolved V genes and leave the rest unexplained. This sample has tens of thousands of clones in its table, and approximately 89% of those were observed once. In total, the top ten clones hold around 0.7% of the sample. As to this clone: Its antigen is not yet known. Base qualities are not recorded, but no much larger clone differs from it by a single base.

The germline V gene (reference sequence) specifies LNHDA as CDR1 and SQIVND as CDR2. Including the terminal cysteine and phenylalanine, the CDR3 comprises 16 residues. The read is trimmed to its CDR3 DNA, 48 bases read in frame from base 1. Between the V and J ends, shortened by 6 bases and 2 bases respectively, the junction contains 16 bases. The trial excluded patients who had a history of autoimmune disease or who were on systemic immunosuppression. In every dose cohort, peripheral blood was drawn for TCR sequencing at baseline, cycle 4 day 1, and cycle 7 day 1. Samples came from an open-label, multicenter, first-in-human phase I dose-escalation trial of ivuxolimab. Adults with locally advanced or metastatic melanoma, renal cell, hepatocellular, or head and neck squamous cell carcinoma were enrolled in the trial. Before TCR sequencing, CD4+ T cells and CD8+ T cells from peripheral blood were sorted into separate populations.

This chain is built from TRBV19 and TRBJ2-2; a tentative D call is TRBD1 (5 bases match). Sequenced material: CD4+ or CD8+ T cells sorted from blood, taken in a trial of the OX40 agonist ivuxolimab. The source of this sequence is an adult with an advanced solid tumor such as melanoma, head and neck, liver or kidney cancer. The DNA sequence follows: TGTGCCAGTAGCACTTTGGGCGACAGAAACACCGGGGAGCTGTTTTTT. It specifies CASSTLGDRNTGELFF. Where the CDR3 stops, the reference TRBV19 and TRBJ2-2 genes take over; the full variable domain is DGGITQSPKYLFRKEGQNVTLSCEQNLNHDAMYWYRQDPGQGLRLIYYSQIVNDFQKGDIAEGYSVSREKKESFPLTVTSAQKNPTAFYLCASSTLGDRNTGELFFGEGSRLTVL.